This T cell receptor beta chain was sequenced in a study of blood T cell repertoires in COVID-19. CDR1 is MDHEN, CDR2 SYDVKM, per germline. The V gene lost 7 bases and the J gene lost 1 base, with 16 bases spanning the gap. The CDR3 consists of 15 residues. The assay was immunoSEQ multiplex PCR, and TCRdb's table has in-frame clones only and misses some. The sample comprises about 300,000 clones, more than 85% of which are singletons, and about 1.2% rests with the top ten. The rearrangement joins TRBV28 to TRBJ1-1; D may be TRBD1 (5 bases). The material sequenced was peripheral blood. This receptor was taken from a man aged 65-85 years with acute or convalescent COVID-19. The chain's CDR3 is CASNLGGGRNTEAFF. The CDR3 region has the DNA TGTGCCAGCAACCTCGGGGGGGGACGGAACACTGAAGCTTTCTTT.